One sample yielded the 8 T cell receptor beta chains listed below, sequenced in a study of shared clonotypes between healthy human individuals. The protocol was immunoSEQ multiplex PCR, while the TCRdb copy is restricted to in-frame clones and leaves out a portion. The sample has 2 million to 3 million clones, over 85% seen once. The sample taken for sequencing was naive CD4+ T cells from PBMCs. Specified subset: CD45RA+ positively selected. These receptor sequences come from a man younger than 35 in good health. Some clones in this sample may be carry-over from other donors' samples.

The V and J genes are TRBV2 and TRBJ2-5, with D possibly being TRBD1 (7 bases). This CDR3 contains 14 residues. The germline gives CDR1 SNHLY, CDR2 FYNNEI. Trimming removed 5 bases from V and 9 bases from J, with 19 bases in between. The CDR3 nucleotides are TGTGCCAGCAGTAAGAATCAGGGGGGTGGGGCCCAGTACTTC. Its translation is CASSKNQGGGAQYF.

The J gene is TRBJ1-3, the V gene TRBV2, with unresolved D. The germline V gene has CDR1 SNHLY and CDR2 FYNNEI. Trimming shortened V by 6 bases and J by 0 bases, and 12 bases separated the two germline ends. This CDR3 contains 15 residues. For the CDR3, the DNA is TGTGCCAGCAGCGCAGCCCGAAGCTCTGGAAACACCATATATTTT. Residues: CASSAARSSGNTIYF.

J is TRBJ2-2 and V is TRBV11-3; 14 bases match TRBD2. The CDR3 length is 19 residues. V shed 5 bases, J shed 3 bases, and the junction held 11 bases outside the gene matches. Germline V lookup: CDR1 SGHNT, CDR2 YENEEA. The CDR3 here is CASSPWTSGRSDYTGELFF. CDR3 DNA: TGTGCCAGCAGCCCGTGGACTAGCGGGAGGTCAGACTACACCGGGGAGCTGTTTTTT.

The CDR3 loop reads CASSSSSGSPYEQYF. The CDR3 coding sequence is TGCGCCAGCAGCTCCTCTAGCGGGAGCCCCTACGAGCAGTACTTC. This chain joins TRBV5-1 and TRBJ2-7, with 10 bases that match TRBD2. The CDR3 covers 15 residues. Germline trimming cut 3 bases from V and 2 bases from J; bases unmatched to any gene: 5. Looked up from germline, CDR1 is SGHRS and CDR2 is YFSETQ.

This clone was observed a single time. CDR3 nucleotide sequence: TGTGCCAGCAGCCCGGGGGGGCGGGGCGTGTCCCAAGAGACCCAGTACTTC. This translates into CASSPGGRGVSQETQYF. The chain joins TRBV28 to TRBJ2-5; 8 bases match TRBD2. This CDR3 spans 17 amino acids. The V gene end was trimmed by 6 bases and the J gene end by 1 base; junction bases not matched to a gene: 13. Germline CDR1 MDHEN, CDR2 SYDVKM.

The V call is TRBV28, the J call TRBJ2-7; 8 bases fit TRBD1. V was pared by 11 bases and J by 1 base, with 10 bases of the junction left unmatched. The CDR3 has 14 residues. CDR1 and CDR2 (germline): MDHEN, SYDVKM. The CDR3 region is CAVFSGTGSYEQYF. CDR3 sequence (DNA): TGTGCCGTGTTCTCCGGGACAGGATCCTACGAGCAGTACTTC.

V gene TRBV6-1 combines with J gene TRBJ2-7, with D perhaps given as TRBD1 or TRBD2 (5 bases each). The CDR3 extends over 15 amino acids. Per germline, CDR1 MNHNS and CDR2 SASEGT. Trimming shortened V by 6 bases and J by 1 base, and 16 bases separated the two germline ends. Here the CDR3 reads CASSTQGWGSYEQYF. The DNA for the CDR3 is TGTGCCAGCAGCACCCAGGGCTGGGGGTCCTACGAGCAGTACTTC.

This rearrangement joins TRBV18 to TRBJ1-5, with 7 bases identical to TRBD1. Germline-derived CDR1 and CDR2 are KGHSH and LQKENI. CDR3 length: 19 residues. The junction had 15 bases not matched to a gene; V was cut back by 3 bases and J by 1 base. As DNA, the CDR3 is TGTGCCAGCTCACCTCAAACAACCCGACAGGGAGGGAGCAATCAGCCCCAGCATTTT. Its translation is CASSPQTTRQGGSNQPQHF.